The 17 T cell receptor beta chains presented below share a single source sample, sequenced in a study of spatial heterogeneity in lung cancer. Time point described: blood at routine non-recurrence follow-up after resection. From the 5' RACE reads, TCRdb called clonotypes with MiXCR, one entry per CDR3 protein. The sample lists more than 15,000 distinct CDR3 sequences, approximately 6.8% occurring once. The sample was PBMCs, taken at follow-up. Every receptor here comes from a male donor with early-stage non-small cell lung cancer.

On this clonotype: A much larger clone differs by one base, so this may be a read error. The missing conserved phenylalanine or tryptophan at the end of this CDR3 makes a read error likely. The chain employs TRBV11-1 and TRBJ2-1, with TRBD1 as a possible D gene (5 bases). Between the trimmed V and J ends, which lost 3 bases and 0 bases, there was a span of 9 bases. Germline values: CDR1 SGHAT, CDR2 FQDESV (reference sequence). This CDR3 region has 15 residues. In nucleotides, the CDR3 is TGTGCCAGCAGCTTCGGACAAAGCTCCTACAATGAGCAGTTCTCC. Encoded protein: CASSFGQSSYNEQFS.

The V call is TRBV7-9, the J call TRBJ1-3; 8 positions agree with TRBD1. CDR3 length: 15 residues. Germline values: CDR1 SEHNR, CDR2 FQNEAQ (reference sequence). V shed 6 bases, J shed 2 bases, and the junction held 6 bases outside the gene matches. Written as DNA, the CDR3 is TGTGCCAGCAGACACCAGACAGGGGCTGGAAACACCATATATTTT. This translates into CASRHQTGAGNTIYF.

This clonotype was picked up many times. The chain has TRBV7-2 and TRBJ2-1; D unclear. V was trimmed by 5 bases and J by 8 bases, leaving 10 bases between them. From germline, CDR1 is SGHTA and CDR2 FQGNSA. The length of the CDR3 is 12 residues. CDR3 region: CASSPDRYEQFF. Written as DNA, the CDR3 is TGTGCCAGCAGCCCAGACCGGTATGAGCAGTTCTTC.

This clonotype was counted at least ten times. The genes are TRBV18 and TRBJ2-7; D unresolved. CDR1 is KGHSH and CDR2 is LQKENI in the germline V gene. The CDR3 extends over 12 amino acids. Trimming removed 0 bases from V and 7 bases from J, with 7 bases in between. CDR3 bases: TGTGCCAGCTCACCACCGGCGCGGGAGCAGTACTTC. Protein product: CASSPPAREQYF.

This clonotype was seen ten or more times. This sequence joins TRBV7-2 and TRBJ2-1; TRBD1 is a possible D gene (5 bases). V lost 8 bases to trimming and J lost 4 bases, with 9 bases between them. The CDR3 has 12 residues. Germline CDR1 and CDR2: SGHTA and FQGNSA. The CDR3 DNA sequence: TGTGCCAGCGGCCGACAGTACAATGAGCAGTTCTTC. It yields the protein CASGRQYNEQFF.

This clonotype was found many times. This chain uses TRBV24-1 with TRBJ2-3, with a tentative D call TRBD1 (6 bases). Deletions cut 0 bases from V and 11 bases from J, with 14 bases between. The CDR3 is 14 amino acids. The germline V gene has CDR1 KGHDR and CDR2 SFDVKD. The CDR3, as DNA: TGTGCCACCAGTGATTTGCGTACAGGGATTGGGCAGTATTTT. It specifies CATSDLRTGIGQYF.

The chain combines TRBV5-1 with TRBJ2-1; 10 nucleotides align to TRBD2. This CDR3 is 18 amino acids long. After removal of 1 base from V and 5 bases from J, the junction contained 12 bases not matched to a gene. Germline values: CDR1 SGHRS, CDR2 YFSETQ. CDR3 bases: TGCGCCAGCAGCTTGTTCGGACAGCTAGCGGGGGCCCACAATGAGCAGTTCTTC. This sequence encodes CASSLFGQLAGAHNEQFF.

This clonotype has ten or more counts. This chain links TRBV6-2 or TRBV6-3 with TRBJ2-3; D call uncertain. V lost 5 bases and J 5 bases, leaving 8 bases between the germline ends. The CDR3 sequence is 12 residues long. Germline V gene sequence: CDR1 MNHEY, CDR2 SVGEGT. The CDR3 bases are TGTGCCAGCAGTCCGGGTGGAGATACGCAGTATTTT. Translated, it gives CASSPGGDTQYF.

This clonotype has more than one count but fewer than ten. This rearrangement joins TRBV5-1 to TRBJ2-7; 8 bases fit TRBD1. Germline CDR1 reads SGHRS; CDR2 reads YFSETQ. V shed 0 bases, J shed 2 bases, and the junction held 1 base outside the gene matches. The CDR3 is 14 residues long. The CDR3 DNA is TGCGCCAGCAGCTTGGCCAGGGGGCCCTACGAGCAGTACTTC. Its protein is CASSLARGPYEQYF.

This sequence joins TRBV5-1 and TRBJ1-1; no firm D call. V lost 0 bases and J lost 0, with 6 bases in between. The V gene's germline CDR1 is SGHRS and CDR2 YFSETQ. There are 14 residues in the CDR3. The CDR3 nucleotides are TGCGCCAGCAGCTTGGAGGGAATGAACACTGAAGCTTTCTTT. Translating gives CASSLEGMNTEAFF. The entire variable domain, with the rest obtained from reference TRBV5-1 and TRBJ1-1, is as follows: KAGVTQTPRYLIKTRGQQVTLSCSPISGHRSVSWYQQTPGQGLQFLFEYFSETQRNKGNFPGRFSGRQFSNSRSEMNVSTLELGDSALYLCASSLEGMNTEAFFGQGTRLTVV.

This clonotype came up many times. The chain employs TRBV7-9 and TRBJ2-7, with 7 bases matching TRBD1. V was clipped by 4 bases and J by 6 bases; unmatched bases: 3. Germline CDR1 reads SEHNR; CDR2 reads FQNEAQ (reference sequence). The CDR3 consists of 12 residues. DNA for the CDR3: TGTGCCAGCAGCTCCCCAGGGGGCGAGCAGTACTTC. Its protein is CASSSPGGEQYF. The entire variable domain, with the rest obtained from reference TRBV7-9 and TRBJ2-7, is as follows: DTGVSQNPRHKITKRGQNVTFRCDPISEHNRLYWYRQTLGQGPEFLTYFQNEAQLEKSRLLSDRFSAERPKGSFSTLEIQRTEQGDSAMYLCASSSPGGEQYFGPGTRLTVT.

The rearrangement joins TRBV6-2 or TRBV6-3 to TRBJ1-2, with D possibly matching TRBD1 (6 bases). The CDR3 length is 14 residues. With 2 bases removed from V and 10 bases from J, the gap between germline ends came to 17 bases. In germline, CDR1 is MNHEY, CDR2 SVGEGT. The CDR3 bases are TGTGCCAGCAGTTACCCTGAGACAGGAACCTTCTACACCTTC. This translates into CASSYPETGTFYTF.

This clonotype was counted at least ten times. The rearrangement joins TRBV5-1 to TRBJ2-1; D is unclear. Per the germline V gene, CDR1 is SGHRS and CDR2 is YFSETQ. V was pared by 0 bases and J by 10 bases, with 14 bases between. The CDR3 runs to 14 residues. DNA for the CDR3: TGCGCCAGCAGCTTGGTGCGGTCTGCGGAGGAGCAGTTCTTC. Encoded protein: CASSLVRSAEEQFF.

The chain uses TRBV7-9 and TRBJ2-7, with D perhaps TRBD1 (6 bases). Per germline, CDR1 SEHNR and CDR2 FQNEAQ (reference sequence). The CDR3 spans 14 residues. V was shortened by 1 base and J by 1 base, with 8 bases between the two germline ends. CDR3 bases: TGTGCCAGCAGCTTAGGGACAGCATCCTACGAGCAGTACTTC. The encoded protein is CASSLGTASYEQYF.

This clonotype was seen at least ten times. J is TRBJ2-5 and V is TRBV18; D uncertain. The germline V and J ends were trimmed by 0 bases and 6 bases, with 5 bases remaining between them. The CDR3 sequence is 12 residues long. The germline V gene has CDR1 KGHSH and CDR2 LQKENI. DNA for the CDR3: TGTGCCAGCTCACCACCGGAAAAGACCCAGTACTTC. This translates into CASSPPEKTQYF.

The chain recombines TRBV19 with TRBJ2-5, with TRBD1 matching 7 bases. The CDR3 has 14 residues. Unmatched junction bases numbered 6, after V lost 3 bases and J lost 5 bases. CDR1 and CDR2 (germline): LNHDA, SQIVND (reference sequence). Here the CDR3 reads CASSIDRARETQYF. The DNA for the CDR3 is TGTGCCAGTAGTATCGACAGGGCTCGGGAGACCCAGTACTTC.

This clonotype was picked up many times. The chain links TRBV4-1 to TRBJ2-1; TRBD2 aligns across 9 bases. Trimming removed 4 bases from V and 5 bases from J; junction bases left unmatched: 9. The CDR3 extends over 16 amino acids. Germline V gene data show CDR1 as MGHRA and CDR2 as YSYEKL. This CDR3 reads CASSRGLARGNNEQFF. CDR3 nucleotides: TGCGCCAGCAGCCGGGGACTAGCCCGAGGAAACAATGAGCAGTTCTTC.